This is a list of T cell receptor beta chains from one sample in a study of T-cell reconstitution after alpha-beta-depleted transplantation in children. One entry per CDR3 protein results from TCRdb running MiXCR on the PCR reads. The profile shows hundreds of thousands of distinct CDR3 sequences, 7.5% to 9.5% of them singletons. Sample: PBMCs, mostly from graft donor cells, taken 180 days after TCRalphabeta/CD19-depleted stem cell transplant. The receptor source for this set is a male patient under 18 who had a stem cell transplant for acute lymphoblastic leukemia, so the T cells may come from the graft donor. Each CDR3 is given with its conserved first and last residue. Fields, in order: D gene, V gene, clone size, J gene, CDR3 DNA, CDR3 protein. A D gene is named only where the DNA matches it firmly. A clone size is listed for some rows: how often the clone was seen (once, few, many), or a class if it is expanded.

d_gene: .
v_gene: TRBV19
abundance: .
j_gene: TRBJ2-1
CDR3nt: TGTGCCAGTAGTATTGGAGTACCCTACAATGAGCAGTTCTTC
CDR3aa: CASSIGVPYNEQFF

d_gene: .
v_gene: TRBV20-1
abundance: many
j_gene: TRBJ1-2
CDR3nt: TGCAGTGCTAGAGAGGGGGGAAACTATGGCTACACCTTC
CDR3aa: CSAREGGNYGYTF

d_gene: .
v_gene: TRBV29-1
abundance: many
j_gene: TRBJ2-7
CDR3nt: TGCAGCGTTGCCGGCCAAACGGAGGGGACAACCGAGCAGTACTTC
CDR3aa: CSVAGQTEGTTEQYF

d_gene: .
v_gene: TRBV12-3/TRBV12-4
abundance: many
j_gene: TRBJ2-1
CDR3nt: TGTGCCAGCAGTTTTAGCATGAGGGGGGGTGAGCAGTTCTTC
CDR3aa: CASSFSMRGGEQFF

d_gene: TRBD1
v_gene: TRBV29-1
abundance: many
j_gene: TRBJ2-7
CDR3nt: TGCAGCGTTGAAGTTCTCCCGGGACAGAGGGGAGAATACGAGCAGTACTTC
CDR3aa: CSVEVLPGQRGEYEQYF

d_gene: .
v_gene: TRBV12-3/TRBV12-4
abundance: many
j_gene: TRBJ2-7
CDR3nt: TGTGCCAGCAGTTTAGCTGCCCTCGGGGACGAGCAGTACTTC
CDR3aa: CASSLAALGDEQYF

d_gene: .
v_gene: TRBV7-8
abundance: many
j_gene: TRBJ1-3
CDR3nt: TGTGCCAGCGGGGCGGGCCACTCTGGAAACACCATATATTTT
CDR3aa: CASGAGHSGNTIYF

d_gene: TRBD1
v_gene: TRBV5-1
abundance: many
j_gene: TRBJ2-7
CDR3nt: TGCGCCAGCAGCTTGGGAACAGGGGGCCGGTACGAGCAGTACTTC
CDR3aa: CASSLGTGGRYEQYF

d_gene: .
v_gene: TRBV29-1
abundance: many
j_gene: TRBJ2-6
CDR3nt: TGCAGCGCTAGTACTGGGGCCAACGTCCTGACTTTC
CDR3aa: CSASTGANVLTF

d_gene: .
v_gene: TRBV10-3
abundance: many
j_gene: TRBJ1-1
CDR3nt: TGTGCCATCAGTGAGACATCAGGGGCCACTGAAGCTTTCTTT
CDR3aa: CAISETSGATEAFF

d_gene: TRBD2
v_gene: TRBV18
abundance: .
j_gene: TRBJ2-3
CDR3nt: TGTGCCAGCTCACCACAGTCTAGCGGGATAGATACAGATACGCAGTATTTT
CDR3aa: CASSPQSSGIDTDTQYF

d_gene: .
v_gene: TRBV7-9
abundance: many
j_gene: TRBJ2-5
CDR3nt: TGTGCCAGCAGCTTAAGAGGGATGAGGGAGACCCAGTACTTC
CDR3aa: CASSLRGMRETQYF

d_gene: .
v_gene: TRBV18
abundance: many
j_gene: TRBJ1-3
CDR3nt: TGTGCCAGCTCACTCACCCGGGACAACTCTGGAAACACCATATATTTT
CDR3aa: CASSLTRDNSGNTIYF

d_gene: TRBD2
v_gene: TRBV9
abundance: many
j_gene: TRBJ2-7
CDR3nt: TGTGCCAGCAGCGACCGGGAGGTTCCCTACGAGCAGTACTTC
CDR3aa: CASSDREVPYEQYF

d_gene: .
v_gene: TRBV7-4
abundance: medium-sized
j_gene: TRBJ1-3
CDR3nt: TGTGCCAGCAGCTTAGACGGGGGCACCTCTGGAAACACCATATATTTT
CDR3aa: CASSLDGGTSGNTIYF

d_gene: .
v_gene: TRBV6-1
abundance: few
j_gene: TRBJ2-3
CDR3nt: TGTGCCAGCAGCGGACAGAGCCTAAGAATGGATACGCAGTATTTT
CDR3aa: CASSGQSLRMDTQYF

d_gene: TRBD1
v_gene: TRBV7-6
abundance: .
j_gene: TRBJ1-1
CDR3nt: TGTGCCAGCAGCCCACCGGGACAGTGGGGCACTGAAGCTTTCTTT
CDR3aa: CASSPPGQWGTEAFF

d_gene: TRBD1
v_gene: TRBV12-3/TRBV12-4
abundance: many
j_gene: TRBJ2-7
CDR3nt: TGTGCCAGCAGCTCTCCGGACAGGGTGCACTACGAGCAGTACTTC
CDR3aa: CASSSPDRVHYEQYF

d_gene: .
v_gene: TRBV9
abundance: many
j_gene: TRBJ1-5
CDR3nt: TGTGCCAGCAGCGTCGGTTCGTACGGCAATCAGCCCCAGCATTTT
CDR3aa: CASSVGSYGNQPQHF

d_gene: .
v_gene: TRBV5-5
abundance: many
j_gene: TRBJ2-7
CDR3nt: TGTGCCAGCAGCCGCGACAGGTCCTACGAGCAGTACTTC
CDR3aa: CASSRDRSYEQYF

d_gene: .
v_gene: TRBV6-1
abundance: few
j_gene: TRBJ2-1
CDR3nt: TGTGCCAGCAGCCCCGGGGGATGGGACAATGAGCAGTTCTTC
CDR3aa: CASSPGGWDNEQFF

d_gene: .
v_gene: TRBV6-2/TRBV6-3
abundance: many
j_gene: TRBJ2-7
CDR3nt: TGTGCCAGCAGCCAGGACAGTGTCTACGAGCAGTACTTC
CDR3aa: CASSQDSVYEQYF

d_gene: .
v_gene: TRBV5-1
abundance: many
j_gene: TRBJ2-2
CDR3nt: TGCGCCAGCAGCTTGGTCGACAGATCGAACACCGGGGAGCTGTTTTTT
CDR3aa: CASSLVDRSNTGELFF

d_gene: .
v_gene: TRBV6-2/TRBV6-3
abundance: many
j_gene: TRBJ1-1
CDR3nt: TGTGCCAGCGAAGGGGGGACTGAAGCTTTCTTT
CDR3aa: CASEGGTEAFF

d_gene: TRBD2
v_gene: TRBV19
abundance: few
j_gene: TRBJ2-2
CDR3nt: TGTGCCAGTAGTGAACTAGCGGGTCCGAACACCGGGGAGCTGTTTTTT
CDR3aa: CASSELAGPNTGELFF

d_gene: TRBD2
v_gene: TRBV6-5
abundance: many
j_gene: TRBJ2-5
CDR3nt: TGTGCCAGCAGTTACCAAGTAGCGGGGGAGACCCAGTACTTC
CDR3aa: CASSYQVAGETQYF

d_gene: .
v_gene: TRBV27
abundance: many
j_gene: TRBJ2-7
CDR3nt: TGTGCCAGCGGACGGAGGGACAAGAACTACGAGCAGTACTTC
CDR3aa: CASGRRDKNYEQYF

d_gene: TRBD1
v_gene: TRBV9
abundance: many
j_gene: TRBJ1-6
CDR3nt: TGTGCCAGCAGCGGACAGGGGGTATCACCCCTCCACTTT
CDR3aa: CASSGQGVSPLHF

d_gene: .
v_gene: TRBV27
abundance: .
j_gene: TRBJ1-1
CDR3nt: TGTGCCAGCAGGAATACAGGGAACACTGAAGCTTTCTTT
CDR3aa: CASRNTGNTEAFF

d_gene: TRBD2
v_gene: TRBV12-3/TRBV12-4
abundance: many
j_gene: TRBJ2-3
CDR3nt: TGTGCCAGCAGTTTGATACTAGCGGGAGTTTCAGATACGCAGTATTTT
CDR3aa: CASSLILAGVSDTQYF

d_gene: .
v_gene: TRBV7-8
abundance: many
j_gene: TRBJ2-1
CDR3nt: TGTGCCAGCAGCCCGGTACCGAGCTCCTACAATGAGCAGTTCTTC
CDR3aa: CASSPVPSSYNEQFF

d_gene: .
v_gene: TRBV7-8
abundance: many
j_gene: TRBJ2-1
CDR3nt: TGTGCCAGCAGCTTAGGGGGGAAAGCGGCCTGGGTGCAGTTCTTC
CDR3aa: CASSLGGKAAWVQFF

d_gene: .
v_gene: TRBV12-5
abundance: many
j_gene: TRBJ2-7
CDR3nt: TGTGCTAGTGGTTTGGTACCCGTCACGCGGAGGGGCTCTCCCTACGAGCAGTACTTC
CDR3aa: CASGLVPVTRRGSPYEQYF

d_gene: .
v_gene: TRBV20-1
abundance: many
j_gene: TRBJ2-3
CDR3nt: TGCAGTGCTAGCCCTACACGGGGGGCCACAGATACGCAGTATTTT
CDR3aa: CSASPTRGATDTQYF

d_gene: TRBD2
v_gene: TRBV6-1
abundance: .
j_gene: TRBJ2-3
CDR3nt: TGTGCCAGCAGTGTCGCCGGGACTAGTGGTACAGATACGCAGTATTTT
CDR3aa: CASSVAGTSGTDTQYF

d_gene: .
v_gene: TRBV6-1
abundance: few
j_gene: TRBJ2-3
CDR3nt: TGTGCCAGCAGTGAACAAGGGGGAGGTTCCACAGATACGCAGTATTTT
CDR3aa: CASSEQGGGSTDTQYF

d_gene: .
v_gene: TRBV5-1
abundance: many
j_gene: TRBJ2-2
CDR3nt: TGCGCCAGCAGCAGGGGGATGGACACCGGGGAGCTGTTTTTT
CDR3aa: CASSRGMDTGELFF

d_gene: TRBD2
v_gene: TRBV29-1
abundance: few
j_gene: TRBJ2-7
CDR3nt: TGCAGCTTTTCTAGCGGGGGGGCCTACGAGCAGTACTTC
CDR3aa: CSFSSGGAYEQYF

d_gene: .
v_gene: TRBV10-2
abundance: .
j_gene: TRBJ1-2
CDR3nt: TGCGCCAGCAGCCGGACAGACCCTAACTATGGCTACACCTTC
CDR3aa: CASSRTDPNYGYTF

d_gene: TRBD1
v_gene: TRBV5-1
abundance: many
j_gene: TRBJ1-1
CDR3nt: TGCGCCAGCAGCTTGAGGGGGACAGGACAGAACACTGAAGCTTTCTTT
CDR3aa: CASSLRGTGQNTEAFF

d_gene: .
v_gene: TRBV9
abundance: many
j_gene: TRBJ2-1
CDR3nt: TGTGCCAGCCCCATATCCTCCGGGACCGCGCAGTTCTTC
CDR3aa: CASPISSGTAQFF